This T cell receptor beta chain was sequenced in a study of OX40 agonist ivuxolimab in advanced cancers. Background on the study: Patients took ivuxolimab, an agonistic anti-OX40 (CD134) antibody. Those enrolled were 70% to 85% male, with a mean age of about 66 years and ages from about 20 to 85. Having had anti-PD-1, anti-PD-L1 or anti-CTLA-4 therapy before was allowed, and approximately 40% had some.

CDR3 size: 16 residues. Germline CDR1 MNHNY, CDR2 SVGAGI (reference sequence). V lost 0 bases to trimming and J lost 2 bases, with 11 bases between them. Method: immunoSEQ multiplex PCR; TCRdb's copy keeps in-frame clones and lacks some. The sample holds some 77,000 clones; around 88% are singletons and the top ten take 0.76%. The TCR was taken from an adult with an advanced solid tumor such as melanoma, head and neck, liver or kidney cancer. This specimen consisted of CD4+ or CD8+ T cells sorted from blood, obtained in a trial of the OX40 agonist ivuxolimab. This chain joins TRBV6-6 and TRBJ1-5; possible D gene TRBD1, 5 bases. The CDR3 spells CASSYSMVGGNQPQHF. The CDR3 DNA follows: TGTGCCAGCAGTTACTCGATGGTGGGGGGCAATCAGCCCCAGCATTTT.